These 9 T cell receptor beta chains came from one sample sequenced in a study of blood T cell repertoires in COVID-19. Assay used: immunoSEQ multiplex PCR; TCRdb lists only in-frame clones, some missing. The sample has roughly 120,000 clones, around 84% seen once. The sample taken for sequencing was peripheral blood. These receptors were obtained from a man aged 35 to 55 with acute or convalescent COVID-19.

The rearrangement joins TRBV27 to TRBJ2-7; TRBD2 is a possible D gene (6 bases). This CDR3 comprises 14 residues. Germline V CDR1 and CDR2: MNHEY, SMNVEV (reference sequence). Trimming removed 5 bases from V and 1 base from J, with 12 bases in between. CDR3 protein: CASSPSGLSYEQYF. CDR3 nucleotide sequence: TGTGCCAGCAGTCCCTCGGGACTTTCCTACGAGCAGTACTTC.

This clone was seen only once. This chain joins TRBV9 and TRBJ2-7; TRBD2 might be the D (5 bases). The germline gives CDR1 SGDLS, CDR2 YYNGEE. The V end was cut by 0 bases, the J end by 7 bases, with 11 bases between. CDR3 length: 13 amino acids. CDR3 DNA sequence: TGTGCCAGCAGCGTAGGGCCCCGGGATGAGCAGTACTTC. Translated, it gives CASSVGPRDEQYF.

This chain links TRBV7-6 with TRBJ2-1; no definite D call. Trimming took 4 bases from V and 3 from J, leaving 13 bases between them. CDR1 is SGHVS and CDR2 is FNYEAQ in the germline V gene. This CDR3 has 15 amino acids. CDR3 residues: CASSYPGVGYNEQFF. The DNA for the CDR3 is TGTGCCAGCAGCTACCCCGGAGTTGGCTACAATGAGCAGTTCTTC.

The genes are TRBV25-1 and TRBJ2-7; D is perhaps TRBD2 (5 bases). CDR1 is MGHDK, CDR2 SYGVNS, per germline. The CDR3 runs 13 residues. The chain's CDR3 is CATSRVSSYEQYF. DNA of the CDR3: TGTGCTACATCGAGGGTTAGCTCCTACGAGCAGTACTTC.

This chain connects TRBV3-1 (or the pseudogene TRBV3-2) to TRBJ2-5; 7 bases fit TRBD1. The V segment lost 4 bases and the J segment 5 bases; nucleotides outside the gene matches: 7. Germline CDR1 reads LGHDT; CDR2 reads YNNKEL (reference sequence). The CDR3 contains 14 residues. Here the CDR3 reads CASSPRTGGETQYF. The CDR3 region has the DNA TGTGCCAGCAGCCCCCGGACAGGTGGGGAGACCCAGTACTTC.

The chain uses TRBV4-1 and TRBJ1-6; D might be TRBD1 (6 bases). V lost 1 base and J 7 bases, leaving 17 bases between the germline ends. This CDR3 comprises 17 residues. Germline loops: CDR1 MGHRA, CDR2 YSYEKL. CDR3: CASSQALQQGSNSPLHF. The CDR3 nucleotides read TGCGCCAGCAGCCAAGCTTTGCAACAGGGTTCCAATTCACCCCTCCACTTT.

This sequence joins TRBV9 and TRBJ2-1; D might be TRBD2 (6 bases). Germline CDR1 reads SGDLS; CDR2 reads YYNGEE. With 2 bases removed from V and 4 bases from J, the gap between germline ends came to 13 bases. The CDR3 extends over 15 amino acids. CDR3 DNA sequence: TGTGCCAGCAGCGTCCTGCCGGCGGGATACAATGAGCAGTTCTTC. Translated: CASSVLPAGYNEQFF.

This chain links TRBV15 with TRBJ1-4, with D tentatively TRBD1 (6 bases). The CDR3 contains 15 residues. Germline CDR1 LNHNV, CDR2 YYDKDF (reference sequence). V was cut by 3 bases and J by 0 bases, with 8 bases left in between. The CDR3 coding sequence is TGTGCCACCAGCAGCAACAGGGCAACTAATGAAAAACTGTTTTTT. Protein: CATSSNRATNEKLFF.

CDR3 bases: TGTGCCAGCAGTTTATTTGGCGGACTAGCGGGAGGGCTGAGTGCCTACAATGAGCAGTTCTTC. Protein product: CASSLFGGLAGGLSAYNEQFF. This rearrangement joins TRBV28 to TRBJ2-1, with 15 bases aligning to TRBD2. The V and J ends lost 1 base and 2 bases, in that order; junction bases with no gene match: 12. From germline, CDR1 is MDHEN and CDR2 SYDVKM. The CDR3 length is 21 residues.